Listed below are T cell receptor beta chains from one sample, sequenced in a study of T cell changes during pregnancy in multiple sclerosis. The protocol was immunoSEQ multiplex PCR, while the TCRdb copy is restricted to in-frame clones and leaves out a portion. The data hold 55,000 to 85,000 clones, with roughly nine tenths observed a single time. The input for sequencing was peripheral blood, taken in the third trimester of pregnancy. These receptors were taken from a female donor with multiple sclerosis, enrolled in a pregnancy study. The CDR3 runs from the conserved cysteine through the conserved F or W. The D gene is left open where the match is weak. Clone size, where shown, is once, few, many, or a class for clones that have expanded.

>TRBD1|.|TRBV6-1|TRBJ1-2
TGTGCCAGCAGTGATTCCGGGACAGCGGCCTGGGGTGGCTACACCTTC
CASSDSGTAAWGGYTF
>TRBD1|.|TRBV19|TRBJ1-1
TGTGCCAGTAGTATCGGAGGGGGCCGGGACACTGAAGCTTTCTTT
CASSIGGGRDTEAFF
>.|.|TRBV7-2|TRBJ2-5
TGTGCCAGCAGCTTAGCGAGGGAGACCCAGTACTTC
CASSLARETQYF
>.|.|TRBV29-1|TRBJ1-5
TGCAGCGTGAAAGACAGGCCCCAGGAGCCCCAGCATTTT
CSVKDRPQEPQHF
>.|.|TRBV30|TRBJ1-6
TGTGCCTGGATAGGAGGGAAGGGCAGAGGATCACCCCTCCACTTT
CAWIGGKGRGSPLHF
>.|.|TRBV5-1|TRBJ1-2
TGCGCCAGCAGCTTGGATGGCTCTTACAACTATGGCTACACCTTC
CASSLDGSYNYGYTF
>TRBD2|.|TRBV30|TRBJ2-1
TGTGCCTTTAGCGGGGGGTACAATGAGCAGTTCTTC
CAFSGGYNEQFF
>.|.|TRBV5-1|TRBJ1-1
TGCGCCAGCAACTCGAACACTGAAGCTTTCTTT
CASNSNTEAFF
>TRBD2|.|TRBV14|TRBJ2-7
TGTGCCAGCAGCCAAGTGGGACTAGCTTACGAGCAGTACTTC
CASSQVGLAYEQYF
>TRBD2|.|TRBV11-2|TRBJ2-7
TGTGCCAGCAGCCGAGCGGGGGCTAGCGGGAGAAACGAGCAGTACTTC
CASSRAGASGRNEQYF
>TRBD1|.|TRBV7-2|TRBJ1-1
TGTGCCAGCAGCCGAGGACAGGGGGGCACTGAAGCTTTCTTT
CASSRGQGGTEAFF
>.|.|TRBV18|TRBJ1-4
TGTGCCAGCTCACGGAACAGGGCGGAAGAAAAACTGTTTTTT
CASSRNRAEEKLFF
>.|once|TRBV7-9|TRBJ2-2
TGTGCCAGCAGCCAGGACAGAAACACCGGGGAGCTGTTTTTT
CASSQDRNTGELFF
>.|few|TRBV5-1|TRBJ1-1
TGCGCCAGCAGCTTGGCAGAGAACACTGAAGCTTTCTTT
CASSLAENTEAFF
>.|.|TRBV27|TRBJ1-4
TGTGCCAGCACCCGGTATGGGACACTTAATGAAAAACTGTTTTTT
CASTRYGTLNEKLFF
>.|once|TRBV2|TRBJ2-5
TGTGCCAGCAGAGGAGGACTTCATCGAGAGACCCAGTACTTC
CASRGGLHRETQYF
>.|.|TRBV29-1|TRBJ2-3
TGCAGCGTTGTGCTAGACGGCATGACAGATACGCAGTATTTT
CSVVLDGMTDTQYF